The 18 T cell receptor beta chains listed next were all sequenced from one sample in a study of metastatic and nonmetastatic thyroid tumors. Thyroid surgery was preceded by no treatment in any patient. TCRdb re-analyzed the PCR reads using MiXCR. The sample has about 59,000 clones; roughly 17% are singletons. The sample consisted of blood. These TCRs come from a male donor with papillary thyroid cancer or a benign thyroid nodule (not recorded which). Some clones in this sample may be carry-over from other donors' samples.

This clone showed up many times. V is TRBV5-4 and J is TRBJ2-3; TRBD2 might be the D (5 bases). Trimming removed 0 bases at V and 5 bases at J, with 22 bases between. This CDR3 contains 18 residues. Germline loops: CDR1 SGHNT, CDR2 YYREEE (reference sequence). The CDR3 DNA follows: TGTGCCAGCAGCTTGGGTCTAAGCAGCGGAGGAGGAGGAGATACGCAGTATTTT. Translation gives CASSLGLSSGGGGDTQYF.

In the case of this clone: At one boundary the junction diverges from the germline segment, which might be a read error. The CDR3 DNA reads TGTGCCAACAGTTTACATACAGGGGGGGCCTACGAGCAGTACTTC. Its protein is CANSLHTGGAYEQYF. The chain carries TRBV27 and TRBJ2-7; possibly TRBD1 for D (8 bases). The CDR3 totals 15 residues. The germline gives CDR1 MNHEY, CDR2 SMNVEV (reference sequence).

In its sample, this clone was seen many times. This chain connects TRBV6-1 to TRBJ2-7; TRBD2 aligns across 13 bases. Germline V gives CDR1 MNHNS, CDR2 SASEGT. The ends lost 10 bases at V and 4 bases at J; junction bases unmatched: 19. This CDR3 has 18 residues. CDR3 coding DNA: TGTGCCACCGTGAGGGGACTAGCGGGACCTCGAGGGGATTACGAGCAGTACGTC. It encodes CATVRGLAGPRGDYEQYV.

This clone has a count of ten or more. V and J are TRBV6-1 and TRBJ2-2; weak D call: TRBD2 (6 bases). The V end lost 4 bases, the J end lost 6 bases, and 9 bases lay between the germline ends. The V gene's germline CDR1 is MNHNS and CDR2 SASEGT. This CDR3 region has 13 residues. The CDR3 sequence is CASSGREAGELFF. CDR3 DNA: TGTGCCAGCAGTGGGAGGGAGGCCGGGGAGCTGTTTTTT.

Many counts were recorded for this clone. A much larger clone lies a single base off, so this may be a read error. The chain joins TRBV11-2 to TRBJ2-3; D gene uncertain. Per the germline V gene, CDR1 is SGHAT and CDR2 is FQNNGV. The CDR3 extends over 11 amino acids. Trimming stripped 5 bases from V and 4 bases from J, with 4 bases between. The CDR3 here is CASSGADTQYF. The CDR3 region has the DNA TGTGCCAGCAGCGGGGCAGATACGCAGTATTTT.

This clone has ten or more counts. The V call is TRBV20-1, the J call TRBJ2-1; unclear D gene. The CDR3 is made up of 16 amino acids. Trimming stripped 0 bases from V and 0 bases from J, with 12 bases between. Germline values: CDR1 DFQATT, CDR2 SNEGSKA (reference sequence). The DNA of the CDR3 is TGCAGTGCTAGAGATCTAAAAGCTAGCTCCTACAATGAGCAGTTCTTC. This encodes CSARDLKASSYNEQFF.

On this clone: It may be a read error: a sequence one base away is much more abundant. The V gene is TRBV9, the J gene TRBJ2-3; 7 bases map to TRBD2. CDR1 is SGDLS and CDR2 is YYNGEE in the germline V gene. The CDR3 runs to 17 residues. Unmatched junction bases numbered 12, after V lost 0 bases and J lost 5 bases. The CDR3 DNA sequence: TGTGCCAGCAGCGTAGAGGAGGCGGGAGTCTTAAGAGATACGCAGTATTTT. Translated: CASSVEEAGVLRDTQYF.

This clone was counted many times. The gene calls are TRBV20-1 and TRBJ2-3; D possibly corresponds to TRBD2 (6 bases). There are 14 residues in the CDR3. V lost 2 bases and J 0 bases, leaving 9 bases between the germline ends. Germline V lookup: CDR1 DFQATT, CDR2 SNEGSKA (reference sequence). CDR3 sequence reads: CSARRGTSTDTQYF. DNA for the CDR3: TGCAGTGCTAGACGTGGGACTAGCACAGATACGCAGTATTTT.

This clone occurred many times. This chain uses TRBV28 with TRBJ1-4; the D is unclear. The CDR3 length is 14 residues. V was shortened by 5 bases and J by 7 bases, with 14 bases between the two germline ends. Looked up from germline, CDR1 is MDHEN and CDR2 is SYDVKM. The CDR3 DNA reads TGTGCCAGCAGTACTCCTAGCACCAGTGAAAAACTGTTTTTT. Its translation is CASSTPSTSEKLFF.

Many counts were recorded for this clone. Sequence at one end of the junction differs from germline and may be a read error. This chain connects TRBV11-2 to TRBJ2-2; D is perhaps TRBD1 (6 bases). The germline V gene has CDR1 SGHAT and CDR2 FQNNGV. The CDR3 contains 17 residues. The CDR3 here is CASSLDIIGGNTGELFF. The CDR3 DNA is TGTGCCAGCAGCCTAGATATTATAGGGGGGAACACCGGGGAGCTGTTTTTT.

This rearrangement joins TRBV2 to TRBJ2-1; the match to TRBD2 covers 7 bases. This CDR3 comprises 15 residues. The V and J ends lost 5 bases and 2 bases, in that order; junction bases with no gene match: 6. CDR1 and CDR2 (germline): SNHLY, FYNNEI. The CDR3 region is CASSRASGTYNEQFF. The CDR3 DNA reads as TGTGCCAGCAGTAGGGCTAGCGGAACCTACAATGAGCAGTTCTTC.

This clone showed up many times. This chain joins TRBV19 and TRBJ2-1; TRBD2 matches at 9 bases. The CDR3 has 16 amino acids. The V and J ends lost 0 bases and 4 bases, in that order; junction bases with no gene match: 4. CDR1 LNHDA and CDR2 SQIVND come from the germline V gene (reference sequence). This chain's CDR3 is CASSIEAGGLYNEQFF. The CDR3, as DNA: TGTGCCAGTAGTATAGAGGCGGGGGGGCTTTACAATGAGCAGTTCTTC.

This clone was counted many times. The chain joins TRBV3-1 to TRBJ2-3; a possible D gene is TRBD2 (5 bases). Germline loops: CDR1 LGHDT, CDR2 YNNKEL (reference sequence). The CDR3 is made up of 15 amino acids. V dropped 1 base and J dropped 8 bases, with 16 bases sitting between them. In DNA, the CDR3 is TGTGCCAGCAGCCAAGTTGTAGGATGGGCGGGTACGCAGTATTTT. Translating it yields CASSQVVGWAGTQYF.

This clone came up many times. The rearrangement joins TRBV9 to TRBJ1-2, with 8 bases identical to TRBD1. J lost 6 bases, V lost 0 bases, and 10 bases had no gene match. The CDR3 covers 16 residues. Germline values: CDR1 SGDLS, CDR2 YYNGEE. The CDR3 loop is CASSVVPTGGGDGYTF. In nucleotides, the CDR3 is TGTGCCAGCAGCGTAGTCCCCACAGGGGGAGGAGATGGCTACACCTTC. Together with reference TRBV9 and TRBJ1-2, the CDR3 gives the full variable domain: DSGVTQTPKHLITATGQRVTLRCSPRSGDLSVYWYQQSLDQGLQFLIQYYNGEERAKGNILERFSAQQFPDLHSELNLSSLELGDSALYFCASSVVPTGGGDGYTFGSGTRLTVV.

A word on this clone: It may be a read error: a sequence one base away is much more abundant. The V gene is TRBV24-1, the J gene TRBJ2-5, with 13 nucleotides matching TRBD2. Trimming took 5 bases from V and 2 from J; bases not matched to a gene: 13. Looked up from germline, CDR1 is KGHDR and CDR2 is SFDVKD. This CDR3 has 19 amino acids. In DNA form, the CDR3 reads TGTGCCACCAGTGTAGGAGGACTAGCGGGGGTGATACCTCAAGAGACCCAGTACTTC. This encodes CATSVGGLAGVIPQETQYF.

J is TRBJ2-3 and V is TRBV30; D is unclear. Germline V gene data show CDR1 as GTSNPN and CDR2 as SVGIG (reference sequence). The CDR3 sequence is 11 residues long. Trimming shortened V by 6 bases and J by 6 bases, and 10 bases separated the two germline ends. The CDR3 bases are TGTGCCTGCACGGCAGGTGATACGCAGTATTTT. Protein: CACTAGDTQYF. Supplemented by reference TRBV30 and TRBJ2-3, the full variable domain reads SQTIHQWPATLVQPVGSPLSLECTVEGTSNPNLYWYRQAAGRGLQLLFYSVGIGQISSEVPQNLSASRPQDRQFILSSKKLLLSDSGFYLCACTAGDTQYFGPGTRLTVL.

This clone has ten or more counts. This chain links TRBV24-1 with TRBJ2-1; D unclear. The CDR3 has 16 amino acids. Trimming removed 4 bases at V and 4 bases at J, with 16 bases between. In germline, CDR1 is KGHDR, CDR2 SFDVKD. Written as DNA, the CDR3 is TGTGCCACCAGTGACGTGCAGAACCGAAATTACAATGAGCAGTTCTTC. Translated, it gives CATSDVQNRNYNEQFF.

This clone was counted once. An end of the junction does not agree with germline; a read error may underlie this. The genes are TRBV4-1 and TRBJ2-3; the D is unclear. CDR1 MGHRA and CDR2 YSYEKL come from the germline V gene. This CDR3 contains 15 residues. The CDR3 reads CASSQELLLGYTHYF. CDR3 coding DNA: TGCGCCAGCAGCCAAGAACTCCTTCTCGGGTATACGCACTATTTT.